The clone carrying this T cell receptor (beta chain) rates as medium-sized (0.01 to 0.1%). These data come from a study of blood T cell repertoires in COVID-19. Whole-study context: COVID-19 samples collected from the United States, Italy and Spain covered acute and convalescent phases. Sources were T cells, B-cell-depleted T cells, or PBMCs; the material itself was cDNA or gDNA.

Generated by immunoSEQ multiplex PCR, the TCRdb table keeps only in-frame clones and is missing some. The data show over 75,000 clones, with roughly 79% seen just once and less than 20% held by the top ten. There are 17 residues in the CDR3. CDR1 is MNHEY, CDR2 SMNVEV, per germline (reference sequence). V shed 2 bases and J 1 base; nucleotides not matched to a gene: 6. This TCR came from a human donor in a cohort sampled during active COVID-19. The sample was peripheral blood. J is TRBJ2-2 and V is TRBV27, with 8 bases that match TRBD2. The CDR3 DNA sequence: TGTGCCAGCAGTTTAATTCGGCTAGCGGGGAACACCGGGGAGCTGTTTTTT. Its protein is CASSLIRLAGNTGELFF.